This T cell receptor (beta chain) was identified in a study of a mutant IDH1 vaccine in newly diagnosed glioma (dated by TCRdb to the early 2020s). Background on the whole study: Patients were given eight vaccinations, in weeks 1, 3, 5, 7, 11, 15, 19 and 23, which matched visits V03 through V10. Vaccination started 4-6 weeks after radiotherapy alone, or was given together with temozolomide cycles in the groups whose treatment included chemotherapy. Of the roughly 32 patients who were treated, around 62% were male and 37.5% were female, and the mean age was around 40 years. Prior to enrollment, standard therapy consisting of radiotherapy alone, temozolomide alone, or radiochemotherapy with temozolomide had been administered to patients, with the combination being received by most patients. Peripheral blood was drawn at six visits: V03 (baseline), V05, V07, V10, V12 and V13. For exploratory analyses, longitudinal TCRB deep sequencing was carried out in 25 treated patients wherever samples were available.

The library was prepared using the immunoSEQ multiplex PCR assay. Rearranged TCR beta chain sequences were amplified using the hsTCRB Kit according to the manufacturer's protocol. An Illumina MiSeq was used to sequence the TCRB libraries. Processing in the source paper ran as follows. The proprietary platform of the kit vendor was used for demultiplexing, trimming and gene mapping. Here the immuneACCESS table is served through TCRdb, limited to in-frame sequences with V and J called. Missing clones are a known gap in these copies; in checked studies unresolved V genes cover under half, and the rest lacks a known reason. The V and J calls and clone size come from that table; D and trimming were worked out from the DNA. The sample table shows fewer than 100,000 clones, and over 75% are seen once. Of the sample, 0.55% to 0.65% falls within the top ten clones. Results the study describes overall, beyond this receptor: It was noted by the authors that analyses of patient blood samples could not be reproduced owing to sample limitations. Selection of PBMC samples for TCRB deep sequencing was based on availability. Immune responses induced by the vaccine were seen in over 80% of patients across multiple MHC alleles. No apparent relationship was observed between pseudoprogression and alterations in the top peripheral T cell clonotypes detected by TCRB sequencing.

Taken from the germline V gene, the CDR1 and CDR2 loops are SGDLS and YYNGEE. The CDR3 numbers 14 residues from cysteine through phenylalanine. This entry keeps only the CDR3 DNA: 42 bases, framed from base 1. Cut back by 3 bases and 5 bases, the V and J ends lie 13 bases apart. This specimen's time point label, interpreted: week 5, during vaccination. Each vaccine dose, consisting of 300 ug of a 20-mer mutant IDH1 peptide in Montanide, was administered subcutaneously with topical imiquimod. Donors had newly diagnosed WHO grade 3 or 4 IDH1-mutant astrocytomas with loss of nuclear ATRX. The samples were drawn from NOA16, a multicentre, single-arm, open-label phase I trial in Germany that tested a mutant IDH1 peptide vaccine in humans for the first time. Genomic DNA for TCRB sequencing was extracted from EDTA blood using the DNeasy Blood and Tissue Kit. About this clone: Its antigen is unknown. Per-nucleotide qualities are absent, and no much larger clonotype sits a single base away.

The V and J segments used are TRBV9 and TRBJ2-3, with an unclear D gene assignment. The receptor was derived from a woman aged 50 to 65 with glioma. The sample was PBMCs, taken from a glioma patient whose treatment included an IDH1 peptide vaccine. The CDR3 protein is CASSGRVDRDTQYF. The base sequence is TGTGCCAGCAGCGGACGGGTCGATCGAGATACGCAGTATTTT.